This T cell receptor (beta chain) derives from a study of regulatory T cells in long-lasting Graves disease. Study-level background: More than 5 years of antithyroid drugs with positive TSH receptor antibodies defined persistent Graves' disease. Points from the study as a whole: Blood alone, not thyroid tissue, was studied. Persistent Graves' cases showed lower TCR diversity than newly diagnosed cases. Shared public clonotypes totalled about 2,600 in persistent patients, compared with around 880 in new patients.

The CDR3 runs to 13 residues. V shed 2 bases and J shed 4 bases, with 8 bases lying between them. Germline values: CDR1 MNHEY, CDR2 SVGEGT. Time point meaning: persistent/refractory GD, antithyroid drugs over 5 years with positive TRAb. TCR sequences were obtained from RNA taken from PBMCs. The TCR beta library used iRepertoire HTBI primers with Arm-PCR amplification of CDR3. TCRdb reprocessed the multiplex PCR reads with MiXCR, giving one entry per CDR3 protein. The sample consists of roughly 470,000 distinct CDR3 sequences, less than 25% of them appearing once. In its sample, this clonotype was seen a few times. Antigen unknown.

This chain uses TRBV6-2 or TRBV6-3 with TRBJ1-2; unclear D gene. The TCR was taken from a female donor with Graves disease. The sample in question was peripheral blood mononuclear cells (PBMCs), obtained when the disease was refractory, from a patient treated with antithyroid drugs. Written as DNA, the CDR3 is TGTGCCAGCAGTTACCCGGAGGGCTATGGCTACACCTTC. Translation: CASSYPEGYGYTF.